This T cell receptor beta chain was observed in a study of molecular identifiers for immune sequencing clone quantification (dated by TCRdb to 2017 to 2018). Regarding the complete study: For a replicate experiment, RNA from around 20,000 or 100,000 naive CD8 T cells was divided into five aliquots, and four of the five aliquots were sequenced. This methods study benchmarked molecular-identifier clustering-based TCR repertoire sequencing (MIDCIRS) and TCR RNA copy counting, using CD8 T cells to do so.

What the work shows at the level of the full study, not this receptor alone: In CMV-specific effector cells, clones with more than 20 RNA copies accounted for over 99% of molecules, whereas in naive cells such clones accounted for under 1%. Modeling estimated approximately 3 recovered TCR RNA copies per cell, compared with around 9.7 by digital PCR, which implies 30% to 35% capture efficiency. When barcode sub-clustering was left out, chimeric consensus sequences inflated TCR diversity, with chimeras reaching as high as 47%. The naive libraries included spiked-in Jurkat TCR RNA (roughly nine copies' worth), and this RNA is not part of the donor repertoire. The sizes of highly expanded clones could end up underestimated when identical TCR molecules share a barcode. Even against a background of approximately 1 million naive CD8 T cells, spiked-in Jurkat TCR RNA amounting to a single cell's worth was reported to be detectable.

Naive CD8 T cell libraries were made from around 20,000 to 1,000,000 sorted cells using 10%, 30% or 50% of purified RNA. Naive CD8 T cells were FACS-sorted as CD8+CD4-CCR7+CD45RA+ on a BD FACSAria II into RLT Plus buffer. Roughly ten TCR copies' worth of Jurkat RNA were spiked into roughly 20,000-1,000,000 naive CD8 T cell samples to test detection sensitivity. Enrichment of CD8 T cells was performed with RosetteSep CD8+ T Cell Enrichment Cocktail and Ficoll-Paque, after which ACK red cell lysis was carried out. This clonotype has a handful of counts. The antigen it recognizes is unknown. Within one base of it there is no much larger clone, and no base qualities were kept. According to the germline V gene, CDR1 reads MNHNS and CDR2 reads SASEGT. From the cysteine through the phenylalanine, the CDR3 covers 17 amino acids. Of all the DNA, just the CDR3 is kept, 51 bases in frame from base 1. V lost 0 bases and J lost 4 bases, and the count of bases not matched to a germline gene is 5.

The receptor library was made with PCR. The instrument was an Illumina HiSeq 4000. Bulk TCR libraries were prepared as previously described, using TCR primers listed in Table S5. Purification of total RNA was performed with the Qiagen AllPrep DNA/RNA kit. Reads from multiple sequencing runs of the same library were pooled before analysis. From the authors' description of their analysis: Reads were retained only if the reads had an exact TCR constant sequence, and the retained reads were trimmed to 150 nt and grouped according to their 12-nt molecular barcodes. Reads in each barcode group were sub-clustered using a 15% Levenshtein threshold, and a quality-weighted consensus sequence was built for each RNA molecule. Non-functional sequences were removed, as were lower-count sequences one edit away from another. On the basis of fitting two negative binomial distributions, barcode sub-clusters with fewer than 20% of the maximum read count were discarded. TCRdb ran its own pipeline on the public reads, namely fastp trimming at Q25 and MiXCR clone calling, and kept in-frame beta chains. Each CDR3 protein appears once, grouped with its most common genes and DNA. What appears here as the V and J calls and clone size reflects TCRdb's work, not the paper's. Here the sample has about 640,000 distinct CDR3 sequences; approximately 20% occur a single time. The ten top clones hold roughly 0.9% of the sample.

The TCR originated in a human donor in good health. Some libraries in this study had Jurkat cell RNA spiked in. Here the chain combines TRBV6-1 and TRBJ2-7; 14 bases in the junction line up with TRBD2. Input material: naive CD8+ T cells from blood, with Jurkat cell RNA spiked in. The sample's cell subset or site, from its label and the paper: FACS-sorted CD8+CD4-CCR7+CD45RA+ naive T cells. The bases are TGTGCCAGCAGTGAAGCTAGCGGGACTAGCGGGAGTTACGAGCAGTACTTC. It specifies CASSEASGTSGSYEQYF.